These 8 T cell receptor beta chains were all obtained from the same sample, sequenced in a study of cytomegalovirus exposure and HLA in healthy donors. It was with 60 Vbeta and 13 Jbeta primers that the PCR ran. Generated by immunoSEQ multiplex PCR, the TCRdb table keeps only in-frame clones and is missing some. This table has about 170,000 clones, 76% appearing once. The material sequenced was PBMCs. Receptor source: a female donor in good health and CMV-seronegative.

The chain links TRBV6-5 to TRBJ2-3; 7 bases are shared with TRBD1. V trimming: 5 bases; J trimming: 1 base; junction bases outside the gene matches: 6. Germline lookup yields CDR1 MNHEY and CDR2 SVGAGI. The CDR3 has 15 residues. The CDR3 nucleotides read TGTGCCAGCAGTGGTAGGGGGCAGGGCACAGATACGCAGTATTTT. Its protein is CASSGRGQGTDTQYF.

The rearrangement links TRBV6-1 to TRBJ2-7; D gene ambiguous. V was trimmed by 7 bases and J by 2 bases, leaving 12 bases between them. Germline V gene lookup returns CDR1 MNHNS and CDR2 SASEGT. This CDR3 spans 13 amino acids. CDR3 loop: CASKPPSAYEQYF. The CDR3 DNA sequence: TGTGCCAGCAAACCTCCGAGTGCCTACGAGCAGTACTTC.

J is TRBJ2-3 and V is TRBV7-9; TRBD1 agrees at 9 bases. CDR1 and CDR2 (germline): SEHNR, FQNEAQ (reference sequence). With V trimmed by 5 bases and J by 9 bases, 9 bases remained unmatched. The CDR3 is 14 amino acids. The CDR3 DNA follows: TGTGCCAGCAGCCAAGATACCGGGACAGGGACGCAGTATTTT. Protein product: CASSQDTGTGTQYF.

This clone has more than one count but fewer than ten. The chain combines TRBV27 with TRBJ2-3; D uncertain. CDR1 and CDR2 (germline): MNHEY, SMNVEV (reference sequence). V lost 0 bases and J lost 0, with 7 bases in between. This CDR3 contains 15 residues. As DNA, the CDR3 is TGTGCCAGCAGTTTATCAAAAACTAGCACAGATACGCAGTATTTT. Its translation: CASSLSKTSTDTQYF.

This clone was counted a few times. The rearrangement uses TRBV9 and TRBJ2-3; 7 nucleotides match TRBD2. The CDR3 has 15 amino acids. After removal of 4 bases from V and 0 bases from J, the junction contained 5 bases not matched to a gene. CDR1 SGDLS and CDR2 YYNGEE come from the germline V gene. Here the CDR3 reads CASSRGLPSTDTQYF. CDR3 in DNA: TGTGCCAGCAGCCGGGGACTACCCAGCACAGATACGCAGTATTTT.

CDR3 residues: CASHLGLLTDTQYF. The DNA for the CDR3 is TGTGCCTCCCACCTGGGACTCCTCACAGATACGCAGTATTTT. This chain uses TRBV6-5 with TRBJ2-3; possibly TRBD2 for D (6 bases). The germline gives CDR1 MNHEY, CDR2 SVGAGI. V gave up 11 bases and J gave up 2 bases, with 17 bases separating them. This CDR3 spans 14 amino acids.

The gene calls are TRBV19 and TRBJ2-2; D unclear. The V end was cut by 7 bases, the J end by 7 bases, with 7 bases between. Germline CDR1 is LNHDA and CDR2 is SQIVND (reference sequence). CDR3 length equals 11 residues. The CDR3 DNA reads TGTGCCAGTACTACCCACGGGGAGCTGTTTTTT. Its protein is CASTTHGELFF.

The chain couples TRBV5-1 to TRBJ2-5; TRBD2 matches at 7 bases. The DNA matches TRBJ2-7 better at its end, which makes the J call doubtful. The CDR3 is 13 residues long. Looked up from germline, CDR1 is SGHRS and CDR2 is YFSETQ. DNA for the CDR3: TGCGCCAGCAGCTGGTGGGGGGGCTACGAGCAGTACTTC. This encodes CASSWWGGYEQYF.